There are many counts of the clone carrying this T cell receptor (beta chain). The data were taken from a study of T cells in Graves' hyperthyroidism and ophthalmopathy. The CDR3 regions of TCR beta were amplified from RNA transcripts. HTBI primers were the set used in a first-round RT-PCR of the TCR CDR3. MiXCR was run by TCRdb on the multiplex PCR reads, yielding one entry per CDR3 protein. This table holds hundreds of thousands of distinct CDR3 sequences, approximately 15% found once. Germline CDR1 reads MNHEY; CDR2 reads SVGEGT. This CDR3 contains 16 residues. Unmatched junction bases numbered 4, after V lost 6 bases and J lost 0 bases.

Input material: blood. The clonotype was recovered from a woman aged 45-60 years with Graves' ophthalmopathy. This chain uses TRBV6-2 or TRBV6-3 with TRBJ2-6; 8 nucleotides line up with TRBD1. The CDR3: CASRGTGTSGANVLTF. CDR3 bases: TGTGCCAGCAGGGGGACAGGAACCTCTGGGGCCAACGTCCTGACTTTC.